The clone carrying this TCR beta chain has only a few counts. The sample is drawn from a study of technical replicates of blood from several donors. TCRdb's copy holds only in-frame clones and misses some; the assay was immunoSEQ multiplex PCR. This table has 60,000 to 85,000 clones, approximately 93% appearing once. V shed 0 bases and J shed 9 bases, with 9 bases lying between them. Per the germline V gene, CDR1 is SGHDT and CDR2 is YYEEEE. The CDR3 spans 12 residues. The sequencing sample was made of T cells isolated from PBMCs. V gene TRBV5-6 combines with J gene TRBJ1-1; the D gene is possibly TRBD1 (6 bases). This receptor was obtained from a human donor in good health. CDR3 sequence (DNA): TGTGCCAGCAGCTTGGGGGGGCACCAAGCTTTCTTT. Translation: CASSLGGHQAFF.